Listed below are T cell receptor beta chains from one sample, sequenced in a study of CD8 T cells in Susac syndrome. MiXCR, applied by TCRdb to the immunoSEQ multiplex PCR reads, yields one record per CDR3 protein. The table has about 200,000 distinct CDR3 sequences, 80% to 95% seen once. Sequencing was carried out using CD4+ T cells from PBMCs. The receptors were gathered from a human donor in good health. The CDR3 runs from the conserved cysteine through the conserved F or W.

J,V,CDR3
TRBJ2-1,TRBV7-2,CASSASRGQFYNEQFF
TRBJ2-7,TRBV2,CASSPSSGGPYEQYF
TRBJ1-6,TRBV27,CASSQDGRKVTPLHF
TRBJ1-2,TRBV29-1,CSVDATGGYGYTF
TRBJ1-5,TRBV6-1,CASSEAPGGPNQPQHF
TRBJ2-1,TRBV6-6,CASSHVNNNEQFF
TRBJ1-2,TRBV6-2/TRBV6-3,CASSYSFGFGTF
TRBJ2-6,TRBV18,CASSPAATGANVLTF
TRBJ2-1,TRBV12-3/TRBV12-4,CASSFLQGVRPDEQFF
TRBJ2-3,TRBV5-1,CASSGGGRTDTQYF
TRBJ1-5,TRBV27,CASSGVFSNQPQHF
TRBJ2-5,TRBV5-5,CASTRDRGETQYF
TRBJ1-6,TRBV19,CASSKRGTPLNSPLHF
TRBJ2-2,TRBV15,CATSLDRGRAGELFF
TRBJ1-2,TRBV29-1,CSVAIGRSNYGYTF
TRBJ2-1,TRBV7-2,CASSLASGGSNEQFF
TRBJ1-1,TRBV19,CASSIGYSMNTEAFF
TRBJ1-5,TRBV28,CASSTPIGQNQPQHF
TRBJ2-7,TRBV5-1,CASSLTGTLPLAYEQYF
TRBJ2-5,TRBV5-4,CASSEALEETQYF
TRBJ1-6,TRBV28,CASRYRGPLSSYNSPLHF
TRBJ1-5,TRBV6-2/TRBV6-3,CASSYSGRDQPQHF
TRBJ2-3,TRBV24-1,CATSRGVRTDTQYF
TRBJ1-2,TRBV2,CASRLLGQGNHGYTF
TRBJ2-1,TRBV25-1,CAAQRGEFSYNEQFF
TRBJ1-2,TRBV7-9,CASSRPGRSNYGYTF
TRBJ2-1,TRBV7-2,CASSLTTPRNEQFF
TRBJ1-4,TRBV29-1,CSVRGGEKLFF
TRBJ2-3,TRBV6-6,CASSRLLAGGTDTQYF
TRBJ1-6,TRBV13,CASSSTGVGNSPLHF
TRBJ2-1,TRBV7-3,CASSPKLAGGNEQFF
TRBJ2-1,TRBV10-3,CAITNSSSMNEQFF
TRBJ1-2,TRBV30,CARNRQADSNYGYTF
TRBJ1-1,TRBV9,CASSVGQGAGNTEAFF
TRBJ1-2,TRBV11-2,CASSLWGRGYTF
TRBJ2-1,TRBV29-1,CSVATTNEQFF
TRBJ2-6,TRBV7-9,CASTQGGVRANVLTF
TRBJ2-2,TRBV6-6,CASSYTGTGMTGELFF
TRBJ1-1,TRBV5-6,CASSLWGRTEAFF
TRBJ2-3,TRBV5-1,CASSRGRPDTQYF
TRBJ1-2,TRBV10-3,CAISDSGGPKDGYTF
TRBJ1-1,TRBV19,CASSTRVGQGHTEAFF
TRBJ2-3,TRBV6-5,CASSYGGDTADTQYF
TRBJ2-2,TRBV12-3/TRBV12-4,CASRRTGAVTGELFF
TRBJ1-1,TRBV5-1,CASSADFTVTEAFF
TRBJ2-2,TRBV10-2,CASSVGSYTGELFF
TRBJ1-2,TRBV5-1,CASSLAGQGASGYTF
TRBJ1-2,TRBV29-1,CSVDHLTGSYGYTF
TRBJ2-4,TRBV27,CASSSFFRDSKNIQYF
TRBJ2-1,TRBV24-1,CATSDRDRGRREQFF
TRBJ2-1,TRBV5-6,CASSNRRTSGGGNEQFF
TRBJ1-5,TRBV20-1,CSAGGRGNNQPQHF
TRBJ2-7,TRBV5-1,CASSPPRTGGSHEQYF
TRBJ1-1,TRBV6-2/TRBV6-3,CASSYSSASGTEAFF
TRBJ1-4,TRBV18,CASSPETGDDEKLFF
TRBJ1-5,TRBV6-1,CASSEIWDQPQHF
TRBJ1-5,TRBV7-9,CASSLGSGPGGQPQHF